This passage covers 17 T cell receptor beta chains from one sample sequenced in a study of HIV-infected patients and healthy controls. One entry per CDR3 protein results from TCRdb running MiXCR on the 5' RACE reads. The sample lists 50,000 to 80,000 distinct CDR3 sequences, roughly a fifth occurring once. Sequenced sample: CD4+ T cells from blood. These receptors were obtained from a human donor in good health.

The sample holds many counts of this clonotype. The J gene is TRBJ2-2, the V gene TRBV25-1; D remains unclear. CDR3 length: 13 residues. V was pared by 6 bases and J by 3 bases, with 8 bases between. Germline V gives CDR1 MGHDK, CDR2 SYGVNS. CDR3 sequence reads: CASRNTHTGELFF. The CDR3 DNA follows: TGTGCCAGCAGGAATACGCACACCGGGGAGCTGTTTTTT.

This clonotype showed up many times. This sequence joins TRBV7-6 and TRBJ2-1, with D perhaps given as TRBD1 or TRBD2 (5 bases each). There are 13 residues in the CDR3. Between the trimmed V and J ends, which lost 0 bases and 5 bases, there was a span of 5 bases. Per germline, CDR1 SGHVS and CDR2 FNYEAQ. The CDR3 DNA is TGTGCCAGCAGCTTAGCGGGGGACAATGAGCAGTTCTTC. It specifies CASSLAGDNEQFF.

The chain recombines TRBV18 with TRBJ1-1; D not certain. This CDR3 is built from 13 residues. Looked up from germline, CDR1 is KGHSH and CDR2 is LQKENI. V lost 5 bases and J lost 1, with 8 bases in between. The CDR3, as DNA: TGTGCCAGCTCAGACCAACAGAACACTGAAGCTTTCTTT. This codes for CASSDQQNTEAFF.

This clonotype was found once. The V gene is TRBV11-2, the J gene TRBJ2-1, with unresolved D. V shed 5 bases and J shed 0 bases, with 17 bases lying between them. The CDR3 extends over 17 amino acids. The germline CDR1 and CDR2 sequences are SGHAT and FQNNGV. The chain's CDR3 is CASSPPPGRSSYNEQFF. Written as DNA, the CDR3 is TGTGCCAGCAGCCCCCCACCGGGCAGGAGCTCCTACAATGAGCAGTTCTTC.

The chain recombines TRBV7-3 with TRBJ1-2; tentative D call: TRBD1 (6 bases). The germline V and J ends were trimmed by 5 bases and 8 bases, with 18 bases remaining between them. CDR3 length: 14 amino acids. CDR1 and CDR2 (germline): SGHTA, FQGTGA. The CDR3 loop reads CASSPGAGGPGYTF. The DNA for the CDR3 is TGTGCCAGCAGCCCGGGGGCGGGGGGACCGGGCTACACCTTC.

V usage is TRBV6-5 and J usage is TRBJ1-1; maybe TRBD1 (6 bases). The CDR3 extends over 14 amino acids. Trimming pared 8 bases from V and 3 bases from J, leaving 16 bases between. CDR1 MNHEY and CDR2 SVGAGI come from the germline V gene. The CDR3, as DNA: TGTGCCAGCGGATTACAGGGTTTATACACTGAAGCTTTCTTT. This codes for CASGLQGLYTEAFF.

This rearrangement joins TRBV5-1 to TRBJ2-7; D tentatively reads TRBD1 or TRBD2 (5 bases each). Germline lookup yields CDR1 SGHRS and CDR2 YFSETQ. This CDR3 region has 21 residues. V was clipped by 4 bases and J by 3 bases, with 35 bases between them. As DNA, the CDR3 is TGCGCCAGCAGCCCAAGCCTGGCAGGGCCCCTGGTGTTGAGGGGTCACTACGAGCAGTACTTC. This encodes CASSPSLAGPLVLRGHYEQYF.

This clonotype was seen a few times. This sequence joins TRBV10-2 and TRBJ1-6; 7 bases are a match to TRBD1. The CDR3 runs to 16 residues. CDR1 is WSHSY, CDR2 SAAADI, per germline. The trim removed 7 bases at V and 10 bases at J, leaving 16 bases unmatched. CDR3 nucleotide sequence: TGCGCCAGCACCGAAAACCTACAGGGGCAGGGATCACCCCTCCACTTT. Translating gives CASTENLQGQGSPLHF.

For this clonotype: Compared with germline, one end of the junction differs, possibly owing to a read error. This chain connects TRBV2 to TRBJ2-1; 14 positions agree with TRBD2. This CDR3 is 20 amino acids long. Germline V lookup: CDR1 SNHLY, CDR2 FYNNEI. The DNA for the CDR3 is TGTGCCAGCAGGGGGACTAGCGGGAGAGGGGGTCGTAGCTCCTACAATGAGCAGTCCTTC. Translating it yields CASRGTSGRGGRSSYNEQSF.

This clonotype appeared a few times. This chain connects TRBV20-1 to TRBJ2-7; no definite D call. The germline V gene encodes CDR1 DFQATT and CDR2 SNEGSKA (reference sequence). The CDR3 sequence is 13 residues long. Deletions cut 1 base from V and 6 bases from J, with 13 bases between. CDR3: CSARGLRVFEQYF. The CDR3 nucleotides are TGCAGTGCTAGAGGGCTACGGGTTTTCGAGCAGTACTTC.

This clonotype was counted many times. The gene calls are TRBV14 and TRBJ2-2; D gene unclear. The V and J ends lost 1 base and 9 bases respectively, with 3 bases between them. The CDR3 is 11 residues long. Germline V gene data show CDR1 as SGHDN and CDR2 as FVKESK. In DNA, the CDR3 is TGTGCCAGCAGCCAAGTTCGGGAGCTGTTTTTT. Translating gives CASSQVRELFF.

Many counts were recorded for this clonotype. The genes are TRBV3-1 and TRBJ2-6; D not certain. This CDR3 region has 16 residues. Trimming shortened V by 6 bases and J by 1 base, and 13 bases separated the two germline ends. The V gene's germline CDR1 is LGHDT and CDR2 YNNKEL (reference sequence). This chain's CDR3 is CASRPPGPSGANVLTF. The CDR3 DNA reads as TGTGCCAGCAGACCACCCGGACCTTCTGGGGCCAACGTCCTGACTTTC.

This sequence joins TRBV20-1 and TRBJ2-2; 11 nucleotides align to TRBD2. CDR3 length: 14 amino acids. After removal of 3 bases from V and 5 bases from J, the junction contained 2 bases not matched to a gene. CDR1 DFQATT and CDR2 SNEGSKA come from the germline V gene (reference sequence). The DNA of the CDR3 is TGCAGTGCTAGGACTAGCGGGAAAACCGGGGAGCTGTTTTTT. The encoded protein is CSARTSGKTGELFF.

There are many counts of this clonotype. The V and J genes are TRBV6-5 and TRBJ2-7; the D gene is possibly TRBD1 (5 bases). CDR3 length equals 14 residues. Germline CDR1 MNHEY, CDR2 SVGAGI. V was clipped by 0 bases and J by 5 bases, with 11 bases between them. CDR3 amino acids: CASSYSALGDEQYF. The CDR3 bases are TGTGCCAGCAGTTACTCGGCTCTAGGGGACGAGCAGTACTTC.

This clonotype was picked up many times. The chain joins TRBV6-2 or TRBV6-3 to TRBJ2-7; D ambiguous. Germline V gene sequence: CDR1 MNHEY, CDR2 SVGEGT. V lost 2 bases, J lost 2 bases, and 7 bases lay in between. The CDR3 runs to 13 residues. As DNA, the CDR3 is TGTGCCAGCAGTTACGTAGTAACCTACGAGCAGTACTTC. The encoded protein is CASSYVVTYEQYF.

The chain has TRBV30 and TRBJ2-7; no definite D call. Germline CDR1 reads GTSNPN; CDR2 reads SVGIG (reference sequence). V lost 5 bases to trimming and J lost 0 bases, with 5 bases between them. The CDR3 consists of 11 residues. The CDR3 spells CAWGVSYEQYF. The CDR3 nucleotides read TGTGCCTGGGGAGTCTCCTACGAGCAGTACTTC.

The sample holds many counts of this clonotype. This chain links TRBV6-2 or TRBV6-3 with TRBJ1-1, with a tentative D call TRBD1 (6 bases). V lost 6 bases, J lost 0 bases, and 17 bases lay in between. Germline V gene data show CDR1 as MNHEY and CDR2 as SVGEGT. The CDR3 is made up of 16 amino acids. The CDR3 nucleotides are TGTGCCAGCAGACAGGGCGGTAGAGCAATGAACACTGAAGCTTTCTTT. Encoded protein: CASRQGGRAMNTEAFF.